This entry lists 14 T cell receptor beta chains sequenced from one sample in a study of blood T cell repertoires in COVID-19. The repertoire was sequenced with immunoSEQ multiplex PCR; TCRdb's copy has only in-frame clones and lacks some. The sample consists of 330,000 or so clones, 80% to 90% of them appearing once. The sequenced sample was PBMCs or T cells enriched from blood (not recorded which). All receptors derive from a young man who had recovered from COVID-19.

J is TRBJ2-1 and V is TRBV7-2; 15 positions match TRBD2. CDR3 length: 16 amino acids. Trimming took 5 bases from V and 4 from J; bases not matched to a gene: 3. CDR1 is SGHTA, CDR2 FQGNSA, per germline. CDR3 coding DNA: TGTGCCAGCAGCACAGGACTAGCGGGGGGGTACAATGAGCAGTTCTTC. It specifies CASSTGLAGGYNEQFF.

This chain links TRBV2 with TRBJ2-3; D is perhaps TRBD2 (5 bases). CDR3 size: 14 residues. Germline V lookup: CDR1 SNHLY, CDR2 FYNNEI. Trimming pared 6 bases from V and 1 base from J, leaving 11 bases between. The CDR3 nucleotides read TGTGCCAGCAGGGGAGATCTCCGCACAGATACGCAGTATTTT. This sequence encodes CASRGDLRTDTQYF.

The chain joins TRBV19 to TRBJ2-4, with D possibly matching TRBD2 (6 bases). Germline V gene sequence: CDR1 LNHDA, CDR2 SQIVND (reference sequence). V lost 5 bases and J lost 0, with 17 bases in between. CDR3 length: 17 amino acids. The CDR3 region is CASSPGGPPLAKNIQYF. The CDR3 DNA follows: TGTGCCAGTAGTCCTGGAGGGCCGCCTTTAGCCAAAAACATTCAGTACTTC. The variable domain in full, with the rest retrieved from reference TRBV19 and TRBJ2-4, is DGGITQSPKYLFRKEGQNVTLSCEQNLNHDAMYWYRQDPGQGLRLIYYSQIVNDFQKGDIAEGYSVSREKKESFPLTVTSAQKNPTAFYLCASSPGGPPLAKNIQYFGAGTRLSVL.

This chain connects TRBV5-4 to TRBJ1-5, with 7 bases that match TRBD1. Germline V gene sequence: CDR1 SGHNT, CDR2 YYREEE (reference sequence). This CDR3 is 14 amino acids long. V shed 2 bases and J 3 bases; nucleotides not matched to a gene: 2. Written as DNA, the CDR3 is TGTGCCAGCAGCTTAGACAGGGCCAATCAGCCCCAGCATTTT. Translation gives CASSLDRANQPQHF. Drawing the rest from reference TRBV5-4 and TRBJ1-5, the complete variable domain is ETGVTQSPTHLIKTRGQQVTLRCSSQSGHNTVSWYQQALGQGPQFIFQYYREEENGRGNFPPRFSGLQFPNYSSELNVNALELDDSALYLCASSLDRANQPQHFGDGTRLSIL.

J is TRBJ1-6 and V is TRBV6-2 or TRBV6-3, with D uncertain. Germline lookup yields CDR1 MNHEY and CDR2 SVGEGT. The CDR3 consists of 14 residues. The germline V and J ends were trimmed by 4 bases and 5 bases, with 9 bases remaining between them. The CDR3 is CASSLVGDNSPLHF. The CDR3 nucleotides are TGTGCCAGCAGTTTGGTGGGAGATAATTCACCCCTCCACTTT.

This sequence joins TRBV7-8 and TRBJ1-6; possible D gene TRBD1, 5 bases. The V gene lost 5 bases and the J gene lost 2 bases, with 13 bases spanning the gap. From germline, CDR1 is SGHVS and CDR2 FQNEAQ. The CDR3 contains 16 residues. The CDR3 here is CASSGQGFTYNSPLHF. The CDR3 nucleotides are TGTGCCAGCAGCGGGCAGGGTTTCACCTATAATTCACCCCTCCACTTT.

The rearrangement links TRBV10-2 to TRBJ2-3; 12 bases align to TRBD2. V lost 7 bases to trimming and J lost 5 bases; unmatched junction nucleotides: 7. The CDR3 extends over 15 amino acids. The germline CDR1 and CDR2 sequences are WSHSY and SAAADI. CDR3 DNA sequence: TGCGCCAGCACCCTAGCGGGGGGGCAGGTAGATACGCAGTATTTT. It translates to CASTLAGGQVDTQYF.

The chain's CDR3 is CASSQAGDVTYEQYF. The CDR3 DNA reads as TGTGCCAGCAGCCAAGCCGGGGATGTGACCTACGAGCAGTACTTC. The chain links TRBV13 to TRBJ2-7, with D possibly TRBD2 on 5 matching bases. CDR3 length: 15 residues. Trimming took 5 bases from V and 2 from J, leaving 16 bases between them. CDR1 and CDR2 from the germline V gene are PRHDT and FYEKMQ (reference sequence).

This chain joins TRBV3-1 (or the pseudogene TRBV3-2) and TRBJ2-5, with D hard to call. This CDR3 is 15 amino acids long. The V gene's germline CDR1 is LGHDT and CDR2 YNNKEL (reference sequence). The V gene lost 1 base and the J gene lost 5 bases, with 14 bases spanning the gap. The CDR3 reads CASSQGPLNMETQYF. The CDR3 bases are TGTGCCAGCAGCCAAGGGCCCTTGAACATGGAGACCCAGTACTTC.

The rearrangement links TRBV18 to TRBJ1-2, with TRBD1 identical over 7 bases. CDR3 length: 14 amino acids. Trimming cost V 6 bases and J 5 bases; bases outside gene matches: 9. Per the germline V gene, CDR1 is KGHSH and CDR2 is LQKENI. In nucleotides, the CDR3 is TGTGCCAGCTCGCCTGGGACAGCCTGGTATGGCTACACCTTC. It codes for CASSPGTAWYGYTF.

V gene TRBV5-1 combines with J gene TRBJ2-5; D possibly corresponds to TRBD1 (6 bases). The CDR3 extends over 11 amino acids. Deletions cut 5 bases from V and 10 bases from J, with 12 bases between. Germline V gene data show CDR1 as SGHRS and CDR2 as YFSETQ. The CDR3 nucleotides read TGCGCCAGCAGGCAGCAGGGGAACCAGTACTTC. Amino acids: CASRQQGNQYF.

This clone showed up just a few times. This chain connects TRBV21-1 to TRBJ2-2; TRBD1 was called by the table and not checked on the DNA. TRBV21-1 is a listed pseudogene. The CDR3 is 16 residues long. The CDR3 loop is CASSRWLFRGQGELFF. The CDR3 DNA is TGTGCCAGCAGCAGGTGGTTGTTCAGGGGGCAAGGGGAGCTGTTTTTT.

The chain recombines TRBV19 with TRBJ1-6; D is undetermined. The length of the CDR3 is 14 residues. V lost 4 bases and J lost 3, with 7 bases in between. Germline values: CDR1 LNHDA, CDR2 SQIVND (reference sequence). This CDR3 reads CASSSSYYNSPLHF. The CDR3 DNA sequence: TGTGCCAGTAGTAGCTCCTACTATAATTCACCCCTCCACTTT.

The gene calls are TRBV2 and TRBJ1-4; D uncertain. The CDR3 length is 13 residues. Trimming left V 2 bases short and J 6 bases short, with 7 bases between. Germline V gene sequence: CDR1 SNHLY, CDR2 FYNNEI. The CDR3 loop reads CASSEWQDEKLFF. In DNA form, the CDR3 reads TGTGCCAGCAGTGAATGGCAGGATGAAAAACTGTTTTTT.